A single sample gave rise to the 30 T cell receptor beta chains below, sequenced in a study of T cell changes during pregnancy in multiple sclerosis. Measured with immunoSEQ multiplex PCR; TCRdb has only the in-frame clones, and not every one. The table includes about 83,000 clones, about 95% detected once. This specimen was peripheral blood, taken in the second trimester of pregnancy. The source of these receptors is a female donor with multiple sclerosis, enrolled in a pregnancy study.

The CDR3 reads CASSKGGQAAYYGYTF. Here the CDR3 DNA reads TGTGCCAGCAGTAAAGGGGGACAGGCCGCTTACTATGGCTACACCTTC. V is TRBV27 and J is TRBJ1-2; TRBD1 matches 8 bases. CDR1 is MNHEY, CDR2 SMNVEV, per germline (reference sequence). After removal of 5 bases from V and 3 bases from J, the junction contained 11 bases not matched to a gene. This CDR3 contains 16 residues.

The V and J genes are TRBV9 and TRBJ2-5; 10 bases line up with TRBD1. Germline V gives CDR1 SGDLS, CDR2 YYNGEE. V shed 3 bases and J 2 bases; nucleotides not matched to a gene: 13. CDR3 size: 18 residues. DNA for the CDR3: TGTGCCAGCAGCGAAGGACAGGGGGTTAGGACTACTCAAGAGACCCAGTACTTC. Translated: CASSEGQGVRTTQETQYF.

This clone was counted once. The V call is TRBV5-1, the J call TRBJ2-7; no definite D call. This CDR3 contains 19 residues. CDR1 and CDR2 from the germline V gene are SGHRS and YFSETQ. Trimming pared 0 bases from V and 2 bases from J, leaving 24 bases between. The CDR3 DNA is TGCGCCAGCAGCTTGGTGGGCAGGTCGGTGACCTTAAAGACCTACGAGCAGTACTTC. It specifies CASSLVGRSVTLKTYEQYF. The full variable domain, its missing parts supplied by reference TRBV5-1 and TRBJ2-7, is KAGVTQTPRYLIKTRGQQVTLSCSPISGHRSVSWYQQTPGQGLQFLFEYFSETQRNKGNFPGRFSGRQFSNSRSEMNVSTLELGDSALYLCASSLVGRSVTLKTYEQYFGPGTRLTVT.

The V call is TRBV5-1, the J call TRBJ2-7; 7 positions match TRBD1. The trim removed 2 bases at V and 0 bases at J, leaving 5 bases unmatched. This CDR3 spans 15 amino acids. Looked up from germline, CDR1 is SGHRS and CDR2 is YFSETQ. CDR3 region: CASSFRTGSSYEQYF. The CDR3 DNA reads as TGCGCCAGCAGCTTCCGGACAGGTAGCTCCTACGAGCAGTACTTC. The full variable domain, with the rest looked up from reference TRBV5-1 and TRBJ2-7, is KAGVTQTPRYLIKTRGQQVTLSCSPISGHRSVSWYQQTPGQGLQFLFEYFSETQRNKGNFPGRFSGRQFSNSRSEMNVSTLELGDSALYLCASSFRTGSSYEQYFGPGTRLTVT.

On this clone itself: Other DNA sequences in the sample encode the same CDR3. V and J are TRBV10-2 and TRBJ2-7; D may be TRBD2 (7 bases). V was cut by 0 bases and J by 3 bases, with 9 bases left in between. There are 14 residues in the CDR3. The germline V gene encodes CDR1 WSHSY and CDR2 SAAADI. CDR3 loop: CASSESRGGYEQYF. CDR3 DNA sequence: TGCGCCAGCAGTGAGTCTAGGGGGGGCTACGAGCAGTACTTC.

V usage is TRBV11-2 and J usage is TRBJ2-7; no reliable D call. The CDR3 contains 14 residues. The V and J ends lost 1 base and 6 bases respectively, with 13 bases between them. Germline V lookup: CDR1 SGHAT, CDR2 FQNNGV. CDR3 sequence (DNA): TGTGCCAGCAGCTTAGTATTACCCGGTCCCGAGCAGTACTTC. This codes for CASSLVLPGPEQYF.

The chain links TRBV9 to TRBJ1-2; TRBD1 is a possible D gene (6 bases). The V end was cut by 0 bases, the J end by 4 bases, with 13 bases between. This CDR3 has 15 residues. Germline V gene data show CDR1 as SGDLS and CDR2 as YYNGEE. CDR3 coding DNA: TGTGCCAGCAGCGTAGCCAGGGGTTCCTCCTATGGCTACACCTTC. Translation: CASSVARGSSYGYTF.

This CDR3 reads CASSVSPSTDTQYF. As DNA, the CDR3 is TGTGCCAGCAGCGTTTCTCCCAGCACAGATACGCAGTATTTT. This chain links TRBV7-6 with TRBJ2-3; D is unclear. The V gene lost 5 bases and the J gene lost 0 bases, with 9 bases spanning the gap. This CDR3 has 14 amino acids. Germline V gene lookup returns CDR1 SGHVS and CDR2 FNYEAQ.

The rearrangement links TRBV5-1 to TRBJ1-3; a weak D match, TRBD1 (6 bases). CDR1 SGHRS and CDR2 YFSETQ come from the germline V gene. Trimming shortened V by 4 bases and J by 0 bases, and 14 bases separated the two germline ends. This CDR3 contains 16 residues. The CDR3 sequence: CASSPWGRNSGNTIYF. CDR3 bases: TGCGCCAGCAGCCCGTGGGGGCGGAACTCTGGAAACACCATATATTTT.

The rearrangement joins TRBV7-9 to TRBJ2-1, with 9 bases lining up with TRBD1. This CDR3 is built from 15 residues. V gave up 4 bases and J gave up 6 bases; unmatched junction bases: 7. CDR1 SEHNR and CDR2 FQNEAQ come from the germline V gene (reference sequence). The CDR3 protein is CASSSPGQGPNEQFF. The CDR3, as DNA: TGTGCCAGCAGCTCACCGGGACAGGGACCCAATGAGCAGTTCTTC.

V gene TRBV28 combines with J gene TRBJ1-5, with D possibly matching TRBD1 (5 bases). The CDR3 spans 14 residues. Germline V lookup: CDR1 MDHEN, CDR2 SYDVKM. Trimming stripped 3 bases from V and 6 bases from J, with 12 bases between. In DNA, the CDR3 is TGTGCCAGCAGTTTCCAGTCCAGGGCTCAGCCCCAGCATTTT. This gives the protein CASSFQSRAQPQHF.

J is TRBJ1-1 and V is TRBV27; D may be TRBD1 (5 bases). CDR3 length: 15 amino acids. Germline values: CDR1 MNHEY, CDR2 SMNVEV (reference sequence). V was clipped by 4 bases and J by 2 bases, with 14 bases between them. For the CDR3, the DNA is TGTGCCAGCAGTTCGTGGGCAGGGCAAAACACTGAAGCTTTCTTT. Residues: CASSSWAGQNTEAFF.

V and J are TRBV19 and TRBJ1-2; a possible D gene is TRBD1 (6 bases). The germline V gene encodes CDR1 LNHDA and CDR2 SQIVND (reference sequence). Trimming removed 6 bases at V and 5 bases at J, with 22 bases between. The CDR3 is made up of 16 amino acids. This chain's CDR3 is CASSRGGPGTQYGYTF. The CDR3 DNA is TGTGCCAGTAGCAGAGGGGGTCCCGGGACACAGTATGGCTACACCTTC. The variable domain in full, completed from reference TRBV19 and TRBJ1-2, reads DGGITQSPKYLFRKEGQNVTLSCEQNLNHDAMYWYRQDPGQGLRLIYYSQIVNDFQKGDIAEGYSVSREKKESFPLTVTSAQKNPTAFYLCASSRGGPGTQYGYTFGSGTRLTVV.

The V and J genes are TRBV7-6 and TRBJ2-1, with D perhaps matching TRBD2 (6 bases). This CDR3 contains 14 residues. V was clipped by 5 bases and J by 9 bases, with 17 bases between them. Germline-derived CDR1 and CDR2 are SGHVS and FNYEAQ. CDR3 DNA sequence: TGTGCCAGCAGCCCCGGAGGGGATCTAGGTGAGCAGTTCTTC. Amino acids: CASSPGGDLGEQFF.

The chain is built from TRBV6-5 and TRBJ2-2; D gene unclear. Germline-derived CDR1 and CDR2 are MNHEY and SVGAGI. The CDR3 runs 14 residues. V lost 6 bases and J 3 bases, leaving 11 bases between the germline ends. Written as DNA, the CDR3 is TGTGCCAGCAGGTCCGCACAGTACACCGGGGAGCTGTTTTTT. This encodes CASRSAQYTGELFF.

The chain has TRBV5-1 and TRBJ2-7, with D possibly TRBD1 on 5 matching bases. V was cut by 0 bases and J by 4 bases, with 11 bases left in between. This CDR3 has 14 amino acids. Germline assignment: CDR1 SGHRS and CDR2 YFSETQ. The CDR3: CASSLAADKYEQYF. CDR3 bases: TGCGCCAGCAGCTTGGCTGCGGACAAGTACGAGCAGTACTTC.

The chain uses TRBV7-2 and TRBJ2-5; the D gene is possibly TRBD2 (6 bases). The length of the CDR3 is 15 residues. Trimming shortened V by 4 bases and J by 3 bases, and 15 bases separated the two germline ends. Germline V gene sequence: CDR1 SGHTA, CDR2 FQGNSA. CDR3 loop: CASSYLGGPKETQYF. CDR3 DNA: TGTGCCAGCAGCTACTTGGGGGGTCCAAAAGAGACCCAGTACTTC.

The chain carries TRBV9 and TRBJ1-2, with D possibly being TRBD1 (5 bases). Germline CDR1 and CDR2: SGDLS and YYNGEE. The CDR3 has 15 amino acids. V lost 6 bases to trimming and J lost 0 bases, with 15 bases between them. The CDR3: CASTDTGVSNYGYTF. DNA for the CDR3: TGTGCCAGCACCGATACAGGTGTATCTAACTATGGCTACACCTTC. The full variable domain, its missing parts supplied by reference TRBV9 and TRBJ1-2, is DSGVTQTPKHLITATGQRVTLRCSPRSGDLSVYWYQQSLDQGLQFLIQYYNGEERAKGNILERFSAQQFPDLHSELNLSSLELGDSALYFCASTDTGVSNYGYTFGSGTRLTVV.

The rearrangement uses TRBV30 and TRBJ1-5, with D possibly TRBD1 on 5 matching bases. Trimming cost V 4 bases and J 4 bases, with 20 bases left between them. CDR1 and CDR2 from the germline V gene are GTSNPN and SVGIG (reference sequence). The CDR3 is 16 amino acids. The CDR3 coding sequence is TGTGCCTGGACCCCGGTGGGGCGGTCTTTAAATCAGCCCCAGCATTTT. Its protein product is CAWTPVGRSLNQPQHF. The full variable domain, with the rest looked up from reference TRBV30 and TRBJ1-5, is SQTIHQWPATLVQPVGSPLSLECTVEGTSNPNLYWYRQAAGRGLQLLFYSVGIGQISSEVPQNLSASRPQDRQFILSSKKLLLSDSGFYLCAWTPVGRSLNQPQHFGDGTRLSIL.

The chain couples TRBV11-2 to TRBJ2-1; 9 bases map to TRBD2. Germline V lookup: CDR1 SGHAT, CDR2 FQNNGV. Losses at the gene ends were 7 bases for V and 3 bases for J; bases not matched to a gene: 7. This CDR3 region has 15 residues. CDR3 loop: CASKIAGDLYNEQFF. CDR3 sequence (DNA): TGTGCCAGCAAGATAGCGGGAGATCTCTACAATGAGCAGTTCTTC.

CDR3 bases: TGTGCCTGGAGTGGCCAGGGGTTAGGGGAGACCCAGTACTTC. Translating it yields CAWSGQGLGETQYF. The V call is TRBV30, the J call TRBJ2-5; a possible D gene is TRBD1 (6 bases). The CDR3 sequence is 14 residues long. The V end lost 1 base, the J end lost 5 bases, and 14 bases lay between the germline ends. Germline-derived CDR1 and CDR2 are GTSNPN and SVGIG (reference sequence).

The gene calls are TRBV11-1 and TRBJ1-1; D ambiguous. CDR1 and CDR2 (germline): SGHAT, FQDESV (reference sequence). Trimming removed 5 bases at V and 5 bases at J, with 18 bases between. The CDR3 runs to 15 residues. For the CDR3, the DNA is TGTGCCAGCAGCCTCCCCCGGGTGGGTTGGACTGAAGCTTTCTTT. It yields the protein CASSLPRVGWTEAFF.

The CDR3 loop is CASSLDRGLNTEAFF. The DNA for the CDR3 is TGTGCCAGCAGCTTAGACAGGGGGCTAAATACTGAAGCTTTCTTT. The chain joins TRBV11-1 to TRBJ1-1, with 9 bases identical to TRBD1. CDR1 SGHAT and CDR2 FQDESV come from the germline V gene (reference sequence). V dropped 1 base and J dropped 5; count of bases not matched to a gene: 5. The CDR3 contains 15 residues.

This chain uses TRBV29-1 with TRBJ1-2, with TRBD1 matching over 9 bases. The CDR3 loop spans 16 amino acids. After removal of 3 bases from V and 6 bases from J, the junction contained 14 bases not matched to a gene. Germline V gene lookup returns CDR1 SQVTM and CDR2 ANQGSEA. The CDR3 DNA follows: TGCAGCGTTGACAGAAACATCGGGACAGGGAATAATGGCTACACCTTC. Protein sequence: CSVDRNIGTGNNGYTF.

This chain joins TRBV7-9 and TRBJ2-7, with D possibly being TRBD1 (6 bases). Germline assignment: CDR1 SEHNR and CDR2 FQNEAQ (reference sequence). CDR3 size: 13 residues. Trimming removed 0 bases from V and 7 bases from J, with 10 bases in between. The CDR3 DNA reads TGTGCCAGCAGCTTAGCGGGGGCAGGGGAGCAGTACTTC. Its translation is CASSLAGAGEQYF.

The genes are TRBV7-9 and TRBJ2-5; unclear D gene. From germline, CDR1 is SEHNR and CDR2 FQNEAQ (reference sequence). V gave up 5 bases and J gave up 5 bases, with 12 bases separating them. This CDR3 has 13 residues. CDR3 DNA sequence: TGTGCCAGCAGCCCCCTAGGTTTCGAGACCCAGTACTTC. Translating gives CASSPLGFETQYF.

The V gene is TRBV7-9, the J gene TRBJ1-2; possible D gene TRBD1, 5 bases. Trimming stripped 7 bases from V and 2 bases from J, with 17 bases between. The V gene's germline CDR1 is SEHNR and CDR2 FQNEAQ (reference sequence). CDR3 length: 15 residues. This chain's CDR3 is CASTSEEAGNYGYTF. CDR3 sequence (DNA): TGTGCCAGCACCTCCGAAGAGGCAGGGAACTATGGCTACACCTTC.

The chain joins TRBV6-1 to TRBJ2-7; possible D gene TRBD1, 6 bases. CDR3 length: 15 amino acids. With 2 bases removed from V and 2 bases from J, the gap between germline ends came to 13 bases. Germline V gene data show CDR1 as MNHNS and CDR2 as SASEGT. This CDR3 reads CASSEPGQITYEQYF. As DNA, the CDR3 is TGTGCCAGCAGTGAACCCGGACAGATAACCTACGAGCAGTACTTC.

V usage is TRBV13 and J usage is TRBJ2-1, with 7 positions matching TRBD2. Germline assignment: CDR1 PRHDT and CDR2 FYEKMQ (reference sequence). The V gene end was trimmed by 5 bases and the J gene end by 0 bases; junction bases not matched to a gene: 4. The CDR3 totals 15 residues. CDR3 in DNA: TGTGCCAGCAGCCCTAGCGGTAGCTCCTACAATGAGCAGTTCTTC. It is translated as CASSPSGSSYNEQFF.

As DNA, the CDR3 is TGTGCCAGTAGCATACCCGGGTTTGAGCAGTTCTTC. Translation: CASSIPGFEQFF. The chain links TRBV19 to TRBJ2-1; no clear D. CDR1 is LNHDA and CDR2 is SQIVND in the germline V gene (reference sequence). V lost 6 bases, J lost 9 bases, and 12 bases lay in between. CDR3 size: 12 residues.